A single sample gave rise to the 13 T cell receptor beta chains below, sequenced in a study of PD-L1 blockade in urothelial cancer. The repertoire was sequenced with immunoSEQ multiplex PCR; TCRdb's copy has only in-frame clones and lacks some. The data show 25,000 to 30,000 clones, around 84% seen once. The sample was PBMCs, taken around atezolizumab (anti-PD-L1) treatment. Receptors were obtained from a man aged 45-60 years with urothelial cancer.

The chain carries TRBV5-6 and TRBJ1-5; the match to TRBD1 covers 7 bases. Germline-derived CDR1 and CDR2 are SGHDT and YYEEEE. There are 15 residues in the CDR3. Unmatched junction bases numbered 11, after V lost 4 bases and J lost 7 bases. CDR3 sequence reads: CASSQTGAGGQPQHF. Written as DNA, the CDR3 is TGTGCCAGCAGCCAAACAGGGGCGGGGGGACAGCCCCAGCATTTT.

The chain links TRBV6-6 to TRBJ2-7; tentatively, D is TRBD1 (5 bases). The CDR3 has 15 amino acids. The ends were cut back, 2 bases at V and 4 bases at J, with 15 bases in the middle. CDR1 and CDR2 (germline): MNHNY, SVGAGI (reference sequence). The chain's CDR3 is CASSYGQGYSYEQYF. CDR3 nucleotides: TGTGCCAGCAGTTACGGGCAGGGATATTCATACGAGCAGTACTTC.

V is TRBV11-1 and J is TRBJ2-6, with D unresolved. The CDR3 is 15 amino acids. The V gene's germline CDR1 is SGHAT and CDR2 FQDESV (reference sequence). V was cut by 0 bases and J by 0 bases, with 3 bases left in between. DNA of the CDR3: TGTGCCAGCAGCTTAGCGGCCTCTGGGGCCAACGTCCTGACTTTC. This gives the protein CASSLAASGANVLTF.

The chain uses TRBV27 and TRBJ2-2; 7 bases are shared with TRBD1. The CDR3 has 15 residues. After removal of 7 bases from V and 0 bases from J, the junction contained 5 bases not matched to a gene. The germline CDR1 and CDR2 sequences are MNHEY and SMNVEV (reference sequence). The CDR3: CASTPGGANTGELFF. The CDR3 DNA is TGTGCCAGCACCCCAGGGGGAGCGAACACCGGGGAGCTGTTTTTT.

In this sample, this clone turned up once. The chain employs TRBV7-9 and TRBJ2-1; a possible D gene is TRBD1 (6 bases). The CDR3 is made up of 16 amino acids. V was cut by 5 bases and J by 4 bases, with 18 bases left in between. Germline CDR1 is SEHNR and CDR2 is FQNEAQ (reference sequence). DNA of the CDR3: TGTGCCAGCAGCCCTCTAGGCGCAGGGGAATACAATGAGCAGTTCTTC. Translation gives CASSPLGAGEYNEQFF.

The CDR3 is CASSAGLKGQETQYF. For the CDR3, the DNA is TGTGCCAGCAGCGCGGGACTGAAGGGCCAAGAGACCCAGTACTTC. The chain employs TRBV5-4 and TRBJ2-5; a possible D gene is TRBD2 (6 bases). The germline V gene encodes CDR1 SGHNT and CDR2 YYREEE (reference sequence). V was clipped by 4 bases and J by 1 base, with 14 bases between them. CDR3 length equals 15 residues.

The rearrangement joins TRBV9 to TRBJ2-2, with D unclear. The ends were cut back, 0 bases at V and 3 bases at J, with 6 bases in the middle. This CDR3 spans 14 amino acids. The germline V gene encodes CDR1 SGDLS and CDR2 YYNGEE. CDR3 nucleotide sequence: TGTGCCAGCAGCGTAGATAGCCACACCGGGGAGCTGTTTTTT. This gives the protein CASSVDSHTGELFF.

V is TRBV11-3 and J is TRBJ2-3, with TRBD2 matching over 12 bases. V lost 4 bases, J lost 5 bases, and 7 bases stayed unmatched. There are 16 residues in the CDR3. Germline V lookup: CDR1 SGHNT, CDR2 YENEEA. CDR3 coding DNA: TGTGCCAGCAGCTCCCTGACTAGCGGGAGTGGAGATACGCAGTATTTT. As protein: CASSSLTSGSGDTQYF.

The rearrangement joins TRBV6-1 to TRBJ2-7, with TRBD1 identical over 8 bases. The CDR3 loop spans 16 amino acids. CDR1 is MNHNS and CDR2 is SASEGT in the germline V gene. Germline trimming cut 0 bases from V and 4 bases from J; bases unmatched to any gene: 8. CDR3 sequence (DNA): TGTGCCAGCAGTGAAGCGGACAGGGTGAGACGGTACGAGCAGTACTTC. Protein product: CASSEADRVRRYEQYF.

The chain employs TRBV2 and TRBJ2-1; D possibly corresponds to TRBD2 (5 bases). Trimming pared 3 bases from V and 7 bases from J, leaving 10 bases between. This CDR3 region has 13 residues. Per germline, CDR1 SNHLY and CDR2 FYNNEI. Here the CDR3 DNA reads TGTGCCAGCAGTGACTTTAGAGGGAATGAGCAGTTCTTC. Protein product: CASSDFRGNEQFF.

CDR3 sequence reads: CAISELQNQPQHF. The CDR3 bases are TGTGCCATCAGTGAGTTACAGAATCAGCCCCAGCATTTT. The J gene is TRBJ1-5, the V gene TRBV10-3; D is unclear. V was shortened by 1 base and J by 4 bases, with 5 bases between the two germline ends. CDR3 size: 13 residues. Germline V lookup: CDR1 ENHRY, CDR2 SYGVKD.

This clone came up a few times. The CDR3 loop reads CASSSRTGGVLRTGELFF. As DNA, the CDR3 is TGTGCCAGCAGCTCACGGACAGGGGGTGTTTTGAGGACCGGGGAGCTGTTTTTT. The rearrangement links TRBV7-2 to TRBJ2-2; the match to TRBD1 covers 10 bases. The CDR3 runs to 18 residues. Germline V CDR1 and CDR2: SGHTA, FQGNSA. V gave up 4 bases and J gave up 5 bases; unmatched junction bases: 13. The whole variable domain, remainder taken from reference TRBV7-2 and TRBJ2-2, is GAGVSQSPSNKVTEKGKDVELRCDPISGHTALYWYRQSLGQGLEFLIYFQGNSAPDKSGLPSDRFSAERTGGSVSTLTIQRTQQEDSAVYLCASSSRTGGVLRTGELFFGEGSRLTVL.

The chain is built from TRBV7-3 and TRBJ2-1, with D possibly TRBD2 on 7 matching bases. V gave up 5 bases and J gave up 5 bases, with 25 bases separating them. The CDR3 is made up of 18 amino acids. The germline V gene encodes CDR1 SGHTA and CDR2 FQGTGA. CDR3 coding DNA: TGTGCCAGCAGCCCCCGAGGGGGGCCTAGGACTAGAAACAATGAGCAGTTCTTC. Protein sequence: CASSPRGGPRTRNNEQFF.